This section outlines one TCR beta chain sequence together with its context. No antigen is known for it. V dropped 4 bases and J dropped 5 bases, with 14 bases sitting between them. Looked up from germline, CDR1 is SNHLY and CDR2 is FYNNEI. The CDR3 loop spans 14 amino acids. This entry belongs to a study of cytomegalovirus exposure and HLA in healthy donors. In the study overall: One earlier analysis, a look at around 170 million T cells, found around 110 million unique TCR beta sequences.

PCR amplification relied on 60 Vbeta primers (plus 13 Jbeta primers). The assay was immunoSEQ multiplex PCR, and TCRdb's table has in-frame clones only and misses some. The repertoire includes approximately 180,000 clones, over 70% of them detected once, and 2.9% sits in the top ten. Study-level points and caveats: When the data were analyzed later, several of the most significant clusters appeared to be linked to common viral pathogens. It was 160 or so TCR beta chains that were listed as cytomegalovirus-associated.

The sample taken for sequencing was PBMCs. The chain couples TRBV2 to TRBJ1-2; D perhaps matches TRBD1 (5 bases). This TCR was recovered from a male donor in good health and CMV-seronegative. Here the CDR3 reads CASSVEGIGYGYTF. CDR3 DNA sequence: TGTGCCAGCAGTGTGGAGGGGATTGGATATGGCTACACCTTC.